A single sample gave rise to the 30 T cell receptor beta chains below, sequenced in a study of radiation and T cells in renal cell carcinoma. Sample time point: blood 4 weeks post-SBRT, at nephrectomy. Treatment meaning: 15 Gy SBRT to primary tumor, nephrectomy 4 weeks later. Repertoires were generated with immunoSEQ multiplex PCR, while TCRdb's copy carries only in-frame clones and drops some. The sample contains about 150,000 clones, 80% to 90% of which appear only once. The starting material was blood, obtained from a patient whose treatment included radiotherapy and nephrectomy. The origin of the receptors is a woman between 45 and 60 years old with renal cell carcinoma.

CDR3 in amino acids: CASSPQSYNTEAFF. CDR3 DNA: TGTGCCAGCTCACCACAGTCGTATAACACTGAAGCTTTCTTT. The chain combines TRBV18 with TRBJ1-1; no firm D call. The ends were cut back, 1 base at V and 2 bases at J, with 8 bases in the middle. The germline V gene has CDR1 KGHSH and CDR2 LQKENI. The CDR3 has 14 amino acids.

The chain couples TRBV5-1 to TRBJ2-2; 11 bases align to TRBD1. Trimming at V came to 0 bases and at J to 3 bases, leaving 4 bases not matched to a gene. The CDR3 loop spans 17 amino acids. The germline V gene has CDR1 SGHRS and CDR2 YFSETQ. In nucleotides, the CDR3 is TGCGCCAGCAGCTTGGCTGGACAGGGGGCATACACCGGGGAGCTGTTTTTT. It is translated as CASSLAGQGAYTGELFF.

This chain joins TRBV28 and TRBJ2-5; 8 bases agree with TRBD1. Germline V lookup: CDR1 MDHEN, CDR2 SYDVKM. This CDR3 region has 15 residues. V gave up 6 bases and J gave up 2 bases; unmatched junction bases: 8. CDR3 DNA sequence: TGTGCCAGCAGCCGCAGGGGGCTAGCACAAGAGACCCAGTACTTC. Its protein product is CASSRRGLAQETQYF.

The rearrangement links TRBV7-2 to TRBJ1-1; possibly TRBD1 for D (6 bases). V was clipped by 3 bases and J by 3 bases, with 14 bases between them. Germline V gene data show CDR1 as SGHTA and CDR2 as FQGNSA. This CDR3 has 15 amino acids. In DNA, the CDR3 is TGTGCCAGCAGCTTGGAGGGCAGGGGCTACACTGAAGCTTTCTTT. This encodes CASSLEGRGYTEAFF.

This chain links TRBV9 with TRBJ1-2, with D possibly being TRBD1 (5 bases). The length of the CDR3 is 14 residues. From germline, CDR1 is SGDLS and CDR2 YYNGEE. The V gene lost 0 bases and the J gene lost 5 bases, with 11 bases spanning the gap. CDR3 protein: CASSVAEGNYGYTF. DNA for the CDR3: TGTGCCAGCAGCGTAGCTGAGGGGAATTATGGCTACACCTTC.

The chain links TRBV5-1 to TRBJ2-3; D remains unclear. The V end lost 6 bases, the J end lost 0 bases, and 11 bases lay between the germline ends. Germline CDR1 SGHRS, CDR2 YFSETQ. The CDR3 is made up of 14 amino acids. CDR3 coding DNA: TGCGCCAGCACTGGAAGGGTTAGCACAGATACGCAGTATTTT. This encodes CASTGRVSTDTQYF.

This clone was recorded a few times. This chain connects TRBV6-5 to TRBJ2-4; D possibly corresponds to TRBD2 (5 bases). The CDR3 is 15 residues long. With 5 bases removed from V and 0 bases from J, the gap between germline ends came to 11 bases. Germline V CDR1 and CDR2: MNHEY, SVGAGI. CDR3 coding DNA: TGTGCCAGCAGTGGACTCGGACTAGCCAAAAACATTCAGTACTTC. This encodes CASSGLGLAKNIQYF.

The chain has TRBV18 and TRBJ2-1; perhaps TRBD1 as D (6 bases). Germline-derived CDR1 and CDR2 are KGHSH and LQKENI. This CDR3 comprises 14 residues. The V gene lost 3 bases and the J gene lost 5 bases, with 11 bases spanning the gap. This chain's CDR3 is CASSPRSGDNEQFF. CDR3 DNA sequence: TGTGCCAGCTCACCCCGGTCAGGGGACAATGAGCAGTTCTTC.

The sample holds a few counts of this clone. The CDR3 region has the DNA TGTGCCTGGTCTACCGGACGGAACCTGAACACTGAAGCTTTCTTT. Its protein product is CAWSTGRNLNTEAFF. The chain couples TRBV30 to TRBJ1-1; no firm D call. Germline V gene sequence: CDR1 GTSNPN, CDR2 SVGIG (reference sequence). This CDR3 has 15 residues. The V and J ends lost 5 bases and 0 bases respectively, with 16 bases between them.

The rearrangement uses TRBV12-5 and TRBJ2-6, with D unclear. Trimming removed 6 bases at V and 0 bases at J, with 3 bases between. The CDR3 totals 13 residues. The germline V gene has CDR1 LGHNT and CDR2 FRNRAP. The CDR3: CASGDSGANVLTF. CDR3 nucleotide sequence: TGTGCTAGTGGGGACTCTGGGGCCAACGTCCTGACTTTC.

This clone was seen a handful of times. The V call is TRBV5-5, the J call TRBJ2-2; D gene unclear. Germline values: CDR1 SGHKS, CDR2 YYEKEE (reference sequence). The CDR3 has 16 residues. The V end was cut by 2 bases, the J end by 0 bases, with 11 bases between. The CDR3 spells CASSLTRNSNTGELFF. Here the CDR3 DNA reads TGTGCCAGCAGCTTAACCAGGAACTCGAACACCGGGGAGCTGTTTTTT. Using reference TRBV5-5 and TRBJ2-2 for the parts outside the CDR3, the full variable domain is DAGVTQSPTHLIKTRGQQVTLRCSPISGHKSVSWYQQVLGQGPQFIFQYYEKEERGRGNFPDRFSARQFPNYSSELNVNALLLGDSALYLCASSLTRNSNTGELFFGEGSRLTVL.

The gene calls are TRBV6-5 and TRBJ2-3, with 9 bases aligning to TRBD2. The length of the CDR3 is 14 residues. CDR1 is MNHEY, CDR2 SVGAGI, per germline. Losses at the gene ends were 4 bases for V and 4 bases for J; bases not matched to a gene: 3. CDR3 residues: CASSLAGVPDTQYF. Written as DNA, the CDR3 is TGTGCCAGCAGTTTAGCGGGAGTCCCAGATACGCAGTATTTT.

The V call is TRBV30, the J call TRBJ2-1, with a possible D match to TRBD2 (7 bases). Germline values: CDR1 GTSNPN, CDR2 SVGIG (reference sequence). This CDR3 has 15 residues. With 0 bases removed from V and 7 bases from J, the gap between germline ends came to 16 bases. The CDR3 bases are TGTGCCTGGAGTGTTACGGGGGGCGTCTGGAATGAGCAGTTCTTC. It is translated as CAWSVTGGVWNEQFF.

The rearrangement links TRBV25-1 to TRBJ1-5, with unresolved D. This CDR3 is 17 amino acids long. Germline V lookup: CDR1 MGHDK, CDR2 SYGVNS. V was pared by 0 bases and J by 7 bases, with 19 bases between. CDR3 loop: CASSEYREALRRQPQHF. The CDR3 coding sequence is TGTGCCAGCAGTGAATATAGGGAGGCCCTCAGGCGCCAGCCCCAGCATTTT.

This chain joins TRBV9 and TRBJ1-4, with D unresolved. V lost 4 bases and J 6 bases, leaving 10 bases between the germline ends. The CDR3 sequence is 13 residues long. CDR1 is SGDLS, CDR2 YYNGEE, per germline. The CDR3 DNA reads as TGTGCCAGCAGCCTAAACGCCGATGAAAAACTGTTTTTT. Protein: CASSLNADEKLFF.

This clone was counted once. V usage is TRBV6-1 and J usage is TRBJ2-3; D remains unclear. V lost 7 bases to trimming and J lost 2 bases, with 10 bases between them. Per the germline V gene, CDR1 is MNHNS and CDR2 is SASEGT. This CDR3 has 13 residues. The CDR3 loop reads CASKVAHTDTQYF. The CDR3 DNA sequence: TGTGCCAGCAAGGTGGCCCACACAGATACGCAGTATTTT.

The gene calls are TRBV7-2 and TRBJ2-5; no firm D call. Trimming took 5 bases from V and 5 from J, leaving 18 bases between them. Per germline, CDR1 SGHTA and CDR2 FQGNSA. CDR3 length: 15 residues. CDR3 in amino acids: CASSPPGGDRETQYF. As DNA, the CDR3 is TGTGCCAGCAGCCCCCCCGGTGGGGATAGGGAGACCCAGTACTTC.

This CDR3 is CASSGTSGTYEQYF. The CDR3 region has the DNA TGTGCCAGCAGCGGGACTAGCGGAACCTACGAGCAGTACTTC. The chain combines TRBV13 with TRBJ2-7, with TRBD2 identical over 11 bases. The CDR3 has 14 amino acids. The germline V gene encodes CDR1 PRHDT and CDR2 FYEKMQ (reference sequence). The junction had 2 bases not matched to a gene; V was cut back by 5 bases and J by 2 bases.

This chain joins TRBV7-9 and TRBJ2-1; 10 bases are a match to TRBD1. This CDR3 comprises 15 residues. CDR1 and CDR2 (germline): SEHNR, FQNEAQ (reference sequence). The V gene end was trimmed by 5 bases and the J gene end by 8 bases; junction bases not matched to a gene: 9. CDR3 nucleotide sequence: TGTGCCAGCAGCCCTGACAGGGGGCGCGTCGATGAGCAGTTCTTC. Translated: CASSPDRGRVDEQFF.

J is TRBJ2-5 and V is TRBV2, with 7 bases that match TRBD2. The CDR3 runs 13 residues. Per germline, CDR1 SNHLY and CDR2 FYNNEI. J lost 5 bases, V lost 7 bases, and 7 bases had no gene match. For the CDR3, the DNA is TGTGCCAGCACCGAGGGAGGGTTGGAGACCCAGTACTTC. This gives the protein CASTEGGLETQYF.

In regard to this clone: Additional DNA sequences in this sample encode the identical CDR3. The chain links TRBV6-6 to TRBJ2-1; D unclear. Germline assignment: CDR1 MNHNY and CDR2 SVGAGI (reference sequence). The CDR3 covers 12 residues. Between the trimmed V and J ends, which lost 2 bases and 5 bases, there was a span of 4 bases. The CDR3 reads CASSYPNNEQFF. DNA for the CDR3: TGTGCCAGCAGTTACCCAAACAATGAGCAGTTCTTC.

The rearrangement uses TRBV7-2 and TRBJ2-2, with 8 nucleotides matching TRBD1. V gave up 4 bases and J gave up 6 bases; unmatched junction bases: 16. This CDR3 contains 18 residues. Per the germline V gene, CDR1 is SGHTA and CDR2 is FQGNSA. The CDR3 is CASSSKPPGQAAPGELFF. The CDR3 DNA reads as TGTGCCAGCAGCTCAAAACCTCCGGGACAGGCGGCCCCCGGGGAGCTGTTTTTT.

The gene calls are TRBV5-1 and TRBJ2-5, with D possibly TRBD1 on 6 matching bases. Germline V gene lookup returns CDR1 SGHRS and CDR2 YFSETQ. The CDR3 runs 15 residues. The V end lost 4 bases, the J end lost 4 bases, and 17 bases lay between the germline ends. The CDR3 DNA reads TGCGCCAGCAGCCTCTGGGGGCAGGGCGGAGAGACCCAGTACTTC. Residues: CASSLWGQGGETQYF.

This clone turned up a few times. CDR3 loop: CASSLSGNEKLFF. The CDR3 region has the DNA TGTGCCAGCAGCTTATCAGGGAATGAAAAACTGTTTTTT. The rearrangement links TRBV7-2 to TRBJ1-4, with D possibly matching TRBD1 (5 bases). The CDR3 is 13 residues long. The germline V gene encodes CDR1 SGHTA and CDR2 FQGNSA. Trimming took 2 bases from V and 5 from J, leaving 6 bases between them.

This clone has a handful of counts. The chain couples TRBV27 to TRBJ1-6; D remains ambiguous. Per germline, CDR1 MNHEY and CDR2 SMNVEV (reference sequence). The V end was cut by 0 bases, the J end by 1 base, with 10 bases between. CDR3 length: 17 amino acids. The CDR3 DNA is TGTGCCAGCAGTTTATCCCCATTGGTGTCCTATAATTCACCCCTCCACTTT. It is translated as CASSLSPLVSYNSPLHF.

The chain combines TRBV19 with TRBJ2-4; a weak D match, TRBD1 (6 bases). CDR3 length: 18 amino acids. The germline V gene has CDR1 LNHDA and CDR2 SQIVND (reference sequence). V was cut by 3 bases and J by 3 bases, with 21 bases left in between. CDR3 sequence: CASSMAPRTALDKNIQYF. The CDR3 region has the DNA TGTGCCAGTAGTATGGCCCCGAGGACAGCCCTGGACAAAAACATTCAGTACTTC.

This clone has a handful of counts. J is TRBJ2-7 and V is TRBV2; D is unclear. Trimming cost V 2 bases and J 12 bases, with 11 bases left between them. CDR3 size: 11 residues. Per the germline V gene, CDR1 is SNHLY and CDR2 is FYNNEI. The CDR3 coding sequence is TGTGCCAGCAGTGAACCCAGCCCCCCGTACTTC. Protein: CASSEPSPPYF.

This chain connects TRBV5-1 to TRBJ2-7; TRBD2 is a possible D gene (6 bases). The germline V gene has CDR1 SGHRS and CDR2 YFSETQ. V lost 3 bases and J lost 0, with 10 bases in between. The CDR3 sequence is 14 residues long. The CDR3 protein is CASSSRTNSYEQYF. CDR3 nucleotide sequence: TGCGCCAGCAGCTCTCGGACTAACTCCTACGAGCAGTACTTC.

This clone appeared a few times. The rearrangement joins TRBV2 to TRBJ1-1; D may be TRBD1 (5 bases). CDR3 size: 14 residues. The ends were cut back, 3 bases at V and 0 bases at J, with 8 bases in the middle. Germline loops: CDR1 SNHLY, CDR2 FYNNEI. The CDR3 region has the DNA TGTGCCAGCAGTGACGCCAGGGTGAACACTGAAGCTTTCTTT. This codes for CASSDARVNTEAFF.

The rearrangement links TRBV7-2 to TRBJ2-2; D is perhaps TRBD2 (6 bases). Deletions cut 5 bases from V and 5 bases from J, with 15 bases between. This CDR3 spans 15 amino acids. In germline, CDR1 is SGHTA, CDR2 FQGNSA. The CDR3, as DNA: TGTGCCAGCAGCCTCCGGGGGTTGGTTACCGGGGAGCTGTTTTTT. This sequence encodes CASSLRGLVTGELFF.